The 3 T cell receptor beta chains listed next were all sequenced from one sample in a study of T-cell reconstitution after alpha-beta-depleted transplantation in children. Preparation of the TCRbeta library used unique molecular identifiers. TCRdb re-analysed the PCR reads in MiXCR, keeping a single row per CDR3 protein. The data hold 750,000 to 950,000 distinct CDR3 sequences, with approximately 15% observed a single time. The sequencing here drew on PBMCs, mostly from graft donor cells, taken 360 days after TCRalphabeta/CD19-depleted stem cell transplant. These receptors were obtained from a male patient between 5 and 17 years old who had a stem cell transplant for acute lymphoblastic leukemia, so the T cells may come from the graft donor.

The rearrangement uses TRBV18 and TRBJ2-7; 11 positions agree with TRBD2. Germline V lookup: CDR1 KGHSH, CDR2 LQKENI. Trimming took 8 bases from V and 5 from J; bases not matched to a gene: 5. CDR3 length: 13 residues. CDR3: CASVSGRGDEQYF. The CDR3 DNA reads as TGTGCCAGCGTTAGCGGGAGGGGAGACGAGCAGTACTTC.

The sample holds a few counts of this clonotype. This chain uses TRBV6-5 with TRBJ2-5; tentative D call: TRBD2 (6 bases). CDR1 is MNHEY and CDR2 is SVGAGI in the germline V gene. Trimming stripped 4 bases from V and 3 bases from J, with 21 bases between. The CDR3 is 17 residues long. The CDR3 loop is CASSFPSEVGTEETQYF. Here the CDR3 DNA reads TGTGCCAGCAGTTTTCCCTCTGAAGTAGGGACTGAAGAGACCCAGTACTTC.

This chain joins TRBV29-1 and TRBJ1-5; a possible D gene is TRBD1 (5 bases). The V end was cut by 4 bases, the J end by 9 bases, with 22 bases between. From germline, CDR1 is SQVTM and CDR2 ANQGSEA. CDR3 length: 15 amino acids. CDR3 region: CSVGLTGTAGGPQHF. In DNA form, the CDR3 reads TGCAGCGTTGGGCTTACCGGGACGGCCGGAGGGCCCCAGCATTTT.